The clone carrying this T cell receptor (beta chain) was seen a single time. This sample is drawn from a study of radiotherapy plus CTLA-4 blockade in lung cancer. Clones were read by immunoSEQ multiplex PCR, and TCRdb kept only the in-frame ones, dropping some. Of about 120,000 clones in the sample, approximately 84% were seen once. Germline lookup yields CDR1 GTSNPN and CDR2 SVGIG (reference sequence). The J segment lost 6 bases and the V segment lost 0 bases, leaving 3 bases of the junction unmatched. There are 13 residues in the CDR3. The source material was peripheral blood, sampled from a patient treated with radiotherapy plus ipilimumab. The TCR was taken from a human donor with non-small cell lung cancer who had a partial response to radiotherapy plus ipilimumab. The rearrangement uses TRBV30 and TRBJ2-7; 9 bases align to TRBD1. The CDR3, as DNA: TGTGCCTGGAGTGTGGGACAGGGAGTCGAGCAGTACTTC. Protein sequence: CAWSVGQGVEQYF.